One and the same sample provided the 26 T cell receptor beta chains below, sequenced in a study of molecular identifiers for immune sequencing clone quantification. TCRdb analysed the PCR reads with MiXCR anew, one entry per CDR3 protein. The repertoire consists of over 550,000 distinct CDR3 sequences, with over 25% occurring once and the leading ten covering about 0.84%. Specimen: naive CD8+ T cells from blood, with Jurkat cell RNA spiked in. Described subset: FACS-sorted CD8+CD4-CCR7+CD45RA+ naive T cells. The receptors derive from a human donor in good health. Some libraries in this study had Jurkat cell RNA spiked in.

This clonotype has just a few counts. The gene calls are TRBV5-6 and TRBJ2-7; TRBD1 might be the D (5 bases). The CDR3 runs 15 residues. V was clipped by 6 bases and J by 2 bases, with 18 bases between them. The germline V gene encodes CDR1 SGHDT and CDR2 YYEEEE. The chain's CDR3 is CASTKELGPTYEQYF. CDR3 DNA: TGTGCCAGCACAAAAGAACTGGGGCCAACCTACGAGCAGTACTTC.

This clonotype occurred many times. The chain's CDR3 is CASSLRGSEQYF. DNA for the CDR3: TGTGCCAGCAGTTTAAGGGGGTCCGAGCAGTACTTC. The chain recombines TRBV27 with TRBJ2-7; tentatively, D is TRBD1 (6 bases). Germline V CDR1 and CDR2: MNHEY, SMNVEV (reference sequence). The CDR3 length is 12 residues. The V gene lost 2 bases and the J gene lost 6 bases, with 8 bases spanning the gap.

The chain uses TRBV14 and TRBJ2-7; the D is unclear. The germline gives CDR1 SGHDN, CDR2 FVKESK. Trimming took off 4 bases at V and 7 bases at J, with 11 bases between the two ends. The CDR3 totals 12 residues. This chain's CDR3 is CASSRISWEQYF. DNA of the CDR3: TGTGCCAGCAGCCGCATATCTTGGGAGCAGTACTTC.

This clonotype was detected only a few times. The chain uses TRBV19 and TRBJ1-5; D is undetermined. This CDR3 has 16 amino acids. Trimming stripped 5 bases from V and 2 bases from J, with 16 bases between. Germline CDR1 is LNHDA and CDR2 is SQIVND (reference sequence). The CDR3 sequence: CASSLHILAGNQPQHF. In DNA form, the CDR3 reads TGTGCCAGTAGTCTCCACATCCTGGCGGGCAATCAGCCCCAGCATTTT.

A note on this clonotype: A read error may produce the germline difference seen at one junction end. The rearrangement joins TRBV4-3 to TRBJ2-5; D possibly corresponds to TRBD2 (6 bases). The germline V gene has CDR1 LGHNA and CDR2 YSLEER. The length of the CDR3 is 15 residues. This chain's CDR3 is CASSQDYPGEATHYF. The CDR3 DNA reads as TGCGCCAGCAGCCAAGATTACCCGGGGGAAGCGACCCACTACTTC.

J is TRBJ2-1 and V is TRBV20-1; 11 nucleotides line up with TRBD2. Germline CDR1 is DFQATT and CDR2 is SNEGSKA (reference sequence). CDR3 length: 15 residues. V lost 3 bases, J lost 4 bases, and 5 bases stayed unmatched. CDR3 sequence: CSARQTSGGYNEQFF. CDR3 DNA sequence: TGCAGTGCTAGGCAAACTAGCGGGGGATACAATGAGCAGTTCTTC.

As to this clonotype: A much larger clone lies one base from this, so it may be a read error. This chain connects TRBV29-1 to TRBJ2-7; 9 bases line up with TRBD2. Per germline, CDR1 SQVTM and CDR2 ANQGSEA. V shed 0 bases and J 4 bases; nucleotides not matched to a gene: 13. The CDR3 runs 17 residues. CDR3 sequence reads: CSVEDSGLAHGGYEQYF. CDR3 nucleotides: TGCAGCGTTGAAGACTCGGGACTAGCACACGGGGGGTACGAGCAGTACTTC.

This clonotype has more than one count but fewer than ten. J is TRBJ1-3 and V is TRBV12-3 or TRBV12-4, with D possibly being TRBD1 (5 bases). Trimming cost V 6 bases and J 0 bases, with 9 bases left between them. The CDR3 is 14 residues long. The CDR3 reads CASSRTSSGNTIYF. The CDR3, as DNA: TGTGCCAGCAGCCGGACAAGCTCTGGAAACACCATATATTTT.

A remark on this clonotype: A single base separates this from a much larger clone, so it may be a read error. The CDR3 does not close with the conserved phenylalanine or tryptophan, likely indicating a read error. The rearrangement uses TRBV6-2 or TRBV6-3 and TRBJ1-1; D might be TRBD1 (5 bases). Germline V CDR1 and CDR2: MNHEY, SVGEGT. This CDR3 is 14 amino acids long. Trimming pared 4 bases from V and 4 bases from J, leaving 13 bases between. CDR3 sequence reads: CASSFSGGGTEAFY. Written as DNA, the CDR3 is TGTGCCAGCAGTTTTTCGGGGGGGGGCACTGAAGCTTTCTAT.

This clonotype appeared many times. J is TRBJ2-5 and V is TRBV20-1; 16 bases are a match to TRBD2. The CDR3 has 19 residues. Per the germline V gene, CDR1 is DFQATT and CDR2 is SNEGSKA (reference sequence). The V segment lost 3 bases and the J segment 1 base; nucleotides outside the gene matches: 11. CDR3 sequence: CSASPGTSGRANFQETQYF. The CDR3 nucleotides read TGCAGTGCTAGTCCAGGGACTAGCGGGAGGGCGAACTTCCAAGAGACCCAGTACTTC.

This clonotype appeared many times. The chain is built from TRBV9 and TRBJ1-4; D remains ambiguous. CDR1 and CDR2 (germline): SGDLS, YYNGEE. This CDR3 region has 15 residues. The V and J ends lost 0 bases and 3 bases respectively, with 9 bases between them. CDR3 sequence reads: CASSVATNANEKLFF. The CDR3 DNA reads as TGTGCCAGCAGCGTAGCTACGAATGCTAATGAAAAACTGTTTTTT.

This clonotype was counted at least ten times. The CDR3 loop reads CASSLGPFSNQPQHF. CDR3 DNA: TGCGCCAGCAGCCTGGGACCGTTTAGCAATCAGCCCCAGCATTTT. This chain uses TRBV4-1 with TRBJ1-5; a possible D gene is TRBD1 (5 bases). V was clipped by 4 bases and J by 0 bases, with 10 bases between them. Germline CDR1 and CDR2: MGHRA and YSYEKL. The CDR3 sequence is 15 residues long.

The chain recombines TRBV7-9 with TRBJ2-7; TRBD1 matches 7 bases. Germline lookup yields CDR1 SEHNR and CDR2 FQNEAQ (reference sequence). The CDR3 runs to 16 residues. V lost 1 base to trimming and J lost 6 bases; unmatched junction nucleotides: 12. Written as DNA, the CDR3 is TGTGCCAGCAGCTTAGGGGGACAGTACATCCCAGGCGAGCAGTACTTC. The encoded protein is CASSLGGQYIPGEQYF.

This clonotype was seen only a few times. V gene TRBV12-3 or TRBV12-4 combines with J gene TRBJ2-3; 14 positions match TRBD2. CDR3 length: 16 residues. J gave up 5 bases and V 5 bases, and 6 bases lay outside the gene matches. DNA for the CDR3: TGTGCCAGCAGTCCTAGGACTAGCGGGGGGATAGATACGCAGTATTTT. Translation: CASSPRTSGGIDTQYF.

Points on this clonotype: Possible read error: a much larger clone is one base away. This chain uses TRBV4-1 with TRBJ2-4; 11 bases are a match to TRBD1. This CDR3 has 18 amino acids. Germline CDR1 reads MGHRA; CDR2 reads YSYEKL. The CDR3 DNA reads TGCGCCAGCAGCCCCGTTCCAGGGACAGGGGGTTCCAAAAACGTTCAGTACTTC. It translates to CASSPVPGTGGSKNVQYF.

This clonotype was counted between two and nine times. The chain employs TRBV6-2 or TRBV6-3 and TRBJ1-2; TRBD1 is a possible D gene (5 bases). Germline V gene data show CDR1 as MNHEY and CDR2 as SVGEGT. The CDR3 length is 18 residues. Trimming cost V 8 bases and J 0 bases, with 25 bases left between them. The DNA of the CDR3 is TGTGCCAGCGGCCACCCCGGTGACAGTAAACTAGCTAACTATGGCTACACCTTC. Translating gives CASGHPGDSKLANYGYTF.

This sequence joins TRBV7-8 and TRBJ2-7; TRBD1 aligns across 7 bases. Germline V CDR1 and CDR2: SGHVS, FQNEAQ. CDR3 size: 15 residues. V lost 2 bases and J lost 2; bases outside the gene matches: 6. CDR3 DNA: TGTGCCAGCAGCTTAACCGGGACAGTCACCTACGAGCAGTACTTC. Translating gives CASSLTGTVTYEQYF. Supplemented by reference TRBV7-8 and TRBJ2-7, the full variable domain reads GAGVSQSPRYKVAKRGQDVALRCDPISGHVSLFWYQQALGQGPEFLTYFQNEAQLDKSGLPSDRFFAERPEGSVSTLKIQRTQQEDSAVYLCASSLTGTVTYEQYFGPGTRLTVT.

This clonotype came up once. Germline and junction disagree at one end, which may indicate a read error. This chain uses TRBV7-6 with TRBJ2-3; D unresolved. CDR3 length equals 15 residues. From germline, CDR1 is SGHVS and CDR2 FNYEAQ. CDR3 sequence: CASSLAGYSTDAQYF. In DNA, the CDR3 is TGTGCCAGCAGCTTAGCCGGCTATAGCACAGATGCGCAGTATTTT.

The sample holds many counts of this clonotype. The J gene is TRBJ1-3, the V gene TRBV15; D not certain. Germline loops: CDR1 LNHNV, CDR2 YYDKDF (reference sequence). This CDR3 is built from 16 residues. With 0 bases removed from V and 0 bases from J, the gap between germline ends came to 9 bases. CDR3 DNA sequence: TGTGCCACCAGCAGAGATAACCCGTACTCTGGAAACACCATATATTTT. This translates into CATSRDNPYSGNTIYF.

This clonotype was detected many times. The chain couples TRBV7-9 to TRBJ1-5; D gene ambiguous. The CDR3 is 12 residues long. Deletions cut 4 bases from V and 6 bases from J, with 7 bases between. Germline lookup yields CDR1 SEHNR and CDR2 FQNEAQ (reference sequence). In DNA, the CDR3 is TGTGCCAGCAGCTCAGAGATTCAGCCCCAGCATTTT. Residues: CASSSEIQPQHF.

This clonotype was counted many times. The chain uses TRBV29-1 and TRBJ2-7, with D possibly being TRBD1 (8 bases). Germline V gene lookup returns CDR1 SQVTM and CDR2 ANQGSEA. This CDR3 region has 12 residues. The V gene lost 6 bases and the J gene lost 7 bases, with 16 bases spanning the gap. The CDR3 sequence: CSVVEQGGEQYF. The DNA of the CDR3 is TGCAGCGTAGTCGAACAGGGGGGGGAGCAGTACTTC.

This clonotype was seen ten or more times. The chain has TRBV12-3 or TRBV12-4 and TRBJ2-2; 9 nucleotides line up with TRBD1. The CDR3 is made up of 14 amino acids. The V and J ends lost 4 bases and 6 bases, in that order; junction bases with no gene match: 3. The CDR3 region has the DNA TGTGCCAGCAGTTGGACAGGGGTGGCCGGGGAGCTGTTTTTT. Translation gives CASSWTGVAGELFF.

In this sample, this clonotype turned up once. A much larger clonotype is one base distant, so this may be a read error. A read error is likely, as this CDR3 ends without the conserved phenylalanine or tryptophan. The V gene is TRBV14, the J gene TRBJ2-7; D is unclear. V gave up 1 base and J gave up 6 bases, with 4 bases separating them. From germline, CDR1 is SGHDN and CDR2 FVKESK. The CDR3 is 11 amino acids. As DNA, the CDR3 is TGTGCCAGCAGCCAAGTTCCCGAGCAGTACTCC. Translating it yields CASSQVPEQYS.

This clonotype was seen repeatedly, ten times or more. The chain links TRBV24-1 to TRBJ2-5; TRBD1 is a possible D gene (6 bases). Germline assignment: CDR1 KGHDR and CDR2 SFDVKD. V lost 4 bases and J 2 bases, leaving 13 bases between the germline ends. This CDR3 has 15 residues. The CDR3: CATSDTGTPQETQYF. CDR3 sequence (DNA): TGTGCCACCAGTGACACCGGGACACCACAAGAGACCCAGTACTTC.

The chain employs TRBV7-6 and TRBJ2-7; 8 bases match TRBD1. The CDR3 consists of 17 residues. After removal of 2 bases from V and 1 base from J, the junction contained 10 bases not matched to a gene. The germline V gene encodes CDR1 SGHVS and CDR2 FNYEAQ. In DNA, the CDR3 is TGTGCCAGCAGCTTATACGCCGGACAGGGAAATTCCTACGAGCAGTACTTC. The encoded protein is CASSLYAGQGNSYEQYF.

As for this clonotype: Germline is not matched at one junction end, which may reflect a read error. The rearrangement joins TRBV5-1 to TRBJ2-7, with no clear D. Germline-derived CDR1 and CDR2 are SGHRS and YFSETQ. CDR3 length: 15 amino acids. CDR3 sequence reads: CASSLDILGSCEQYF. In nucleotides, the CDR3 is TGCGCCAGCAGCTTGGACATCCTGGGCTCCTGCGAGCAGTACTTC.